These 10 T cell receptor beta chains share one sample of origin, sequenced in a study of blood T cell repertoires in COVID-19. Data came from immunoSEQ multiplex PCR; TCRdb stores just in-frame clones and leaves some out. The sample contains about 300,000 clones, 70% to 90% of which appear only once. Sequenced sample: peripheral blood. These receptors all come from a woman younger than 45 who had recovered from COVID-19.

The rearrangement uses TRBV6-6 and TRBJ1-4; TRBD1 might be the D (6 bases). Germline CDR1 and CDR2: MNHNY and SVGAGI (reference sequence). The CDR3 has 16 residues. The V gene lost 2 bases and the J gene lost 5 bases, with 15 bases spanning the gap. The CDR3 spells CASSYGLGQGNEKLFF. DNA of the CDR3: TGTGCCAGCAGTTACGGACTGGGGCAGGGGAATGAAAAACTGTTTTTT.

The chain combines TRBV1 with TRBJ1-4; TRBD1, as called in the table, went unchecked against the DNA. TRBV1 corresponds to a pseudogene. The CDR3 consists of 18 residues. The CDR3: CTSSPRDRDAGIWEKLFF. CDR3 bases: TGCACCAGCAGCCCACGGGACAGGGACGCGGGCATATGGGAAAAACTGTTTTTT.

This sequence joins TRBV4-2 and TRBJ1-3; 7 bases map to TRBD1. The CDR3 spans 19 residues. Unmatched junction bases numbered 15, after V lost 2 bases and J lost 2 bases. Looked up from germline, CDR1 is LGHNA and CDR2 is YNFKEQ. CDR3 in DNA: TGTGCCAGCAGCCAACTGGTGGCCACAGGGGAGCTCACTGGAAACACCATATATTTT. This sequence encodes CASSQLVATGELTGNTIYF.

This clone was seen more than once but under ten times. The genes are TRBV4-1 and TRBJ1-5, with no clear D. Trimming stripped 0 bases from V and 9 bases from J, with 18 bases between. The CDR3 consists of 16 residues. Germline CDR1 is MGHRA and CDR2 is YSYEKL. The CDR3 here is CASSQEPGWAGSPQHF. DNA of the CDR3: TGCGCCAGCAGCCAAGAGCCGGGCTGGGCGGGATCGCCCCAGCATTTT.

The rearrangement joins TRBV27 to TRBJ2-7; tentative D call: TRBD2 (7 bases). This CDR3 spans 12 amino acids. The V end lost 2 bases, the J end lost 6 bases, and 8 bases lay between the germline ends. Germline CDR1 reads MNHEY; CDR2 reads SMNVEV (reference sequence). As DNA, the CDR3 is TGTGCCAGCAGTTTAGGGGGGGCCGAGCAGTACTTC. Its translation: CASSLGGAEQYF.

This clone has just a few counts. The gene calls are TRBV7-2 and TRBJ1-2; D perhaps matches TRBD1 (5 bases). With 2 bases removed from V and 3 bases from J, the gap between germline ends came to 16 bases. This CDR3 has 16 amino acids. CDR1 is SGHTA and CDR2 is FQGNSA in the germline V gene. CDR3: CASSLLGTGGDYGYTF. The CDR3 region has the DNA TGTGCCAGCAGCTTACTGGGTACGGGGGGTGACTATGGCTACACCTTC. The full variable domain, completed using reference TRBV7-2 and TRBJ1-2, is GAGVSQSPSNKVTEKGKDVELRCDPISGHTALYWYRQSLGQGLEFLIYFQGNSAPDKSGLPSDRFSAERTGGSVSTLTIQRTQQEDSAVYLCASSLLGTGGDYGYTFGSGTRLTVV.

The chain carries TRBV18 and TRBJ1-2, with D unclear. This CDR3 is 17 amino acids long. V lost 3 bases and J lost 4, with 21 bases in between. Germline V lookup: CDR1 KGHSH, CDR2 LQKENI. The CDR3 DNA sequence: TGTGCCAGCTCACCTCAAAAAAACCCCAGTGTCAGCTATGGCTACACCTTC. Its protein product is CASSPQKNPSVSYGYTF.

This clone was detected only a few times. This rearrangement joins TRBV5-1 to TRBJ1-1; 9 bases line up with TRBD1. CDR3 length: 15 amino acids. The V and J ends lost 0 bases and 4 bases, in that order; junction bases with no gene match: 4. In germline, CDR1 is SGHRS, CDR2 YFSETQ. In DNA form, the CDR3 reads TGCGCCAGCAGCTTGGCCGGGACAGGGAGCACTGAAGCTTTCTTT. It specifies CASSLAGTGSTEAFF. Full variable domain (remainder filled in from reference TRBV5-1 and TRBJ1-1): KAGVTQTPRYLIKTRGQQVTLSCSPISGHRSVSWYQQTPGQGLQFLFEYFSETQRNKGNFPGRFSGRQFSNSRSEMNVSTLELGDSALYLCASSLAGTGSTEAFFGQGTRLTVV.

Here the CDR3 reads CASSHSSGIYGYTF. The CDR3 DNA reads TGTGCCAGCAGCCATTCCTCAGGGATCTATGGCTACACCTTC. The gene calls are TRBV4-2 and TRBJ1-2; weak D call: TRBD1 (5 bases). This CDR3 has 14 amino acids. Trimming stripped 3 bases from V and 4 bases from J, with 12 bases between. Germline V gene lookup returns CDR1 LGHNA and CDR2 YNFKEQ.

This clone has only a few counts. J is TRBJ1-2 and V is TRBV20-1; maybe TRBD1 (6 bases). The germline gives CDR1 DFQATT, CDR2 SNEGSKA (reference sequence). This CDR3 region has 11 residues. Deletions cut 3 bases from V and 8 bases from J, with 10 bases between. This chain's CDR3 is CSASRGWGYTF. CDR3 DNA sequence: TGCAGTGCTAGCAGGGGATGGGGCTACACCTTC.